A selection of T cell receptor beta chains follows, all from one sample in a study of OX40 agonist ivuxolimab in advanced cancers. The method was immunoSEQ multiplex PCR; TCRdb's version includes in-frame clones alone and lacks a portion of them. Here the sample spans about 73,000 clones, around nine tenths being singletons. This material consisted of CD4+ or CD8+ T cells sorted from blood, taken in a trial of the OX40 agonist ivuxolimab. The receptors were gathered from an adult with an advanced solid tumor such as melanoma, head and neck, liver or kidney cancer. CDR3s include the opening cysteine and the closing phenylalanine or tryptophan. The order of the fields is J gene, D gene, V gene, clone size, CDR3 DNA, CDR3 protein. The D gene is left open where the match is weak. The listing skips clone size in some rows; elsewhere it reads once, few, many or a size class.

j_gene: TRBJ2-2
d_gene: TRBD2
v_gene: TRBV5-6
abundance: NA
CDR3nt: TGTGCCAGCAGTCCGGGACTAGCGGGAGAGGCCGGGGAGCTGTTTTTT
CDR3aa: CASSPGLAGEAGELFF

j_gene: TRBJ2-7
d_gene: TRBD2
v_gene: TRBV30
abundance: NA
CDR3nt: TGTGCCTGGACCATAGAGTATAGCGGGAGGTCCTACGAGCAGTACTTC
CDR3aa: CAWTIEYSGRSYEQYF

j_gene: TRBJ2-7
d_gene: TRBD1
v_gene: TRBV5-1
abundance: NA
CDR3nt: TGCGCCAGCAGCTTAACCGGGACAGGGGGCGAGCAGTACTTC
CDR3aa: CASSLTGTGGEQYF

j_gene: TRBJ1-1
d_gene: NA
v_gene: TRBV25-1
abundance: NA
CDR3nt: TGTGCCAGCAGTATGGCAGGGGCCTACTTGGCTTTCTTT
CDR3aa: CASSMAGAYLAFF

j_gene: TRBJ2-5
d_gene: TRBD2
v_gene: TRBV28
abundance: NA
CDR3nt: TGTGCCAGCACCTCTCGGGGGGCCCAGTACTTC
CDR3aa: CASTSRGAQYF

j_gene: TRBJ2-3
d_gene: TRBD1
v_gene: TRBV7-8
abundance: NA
CDR3nt: TGTGCCAGCAGCGGACAGGTGGACATCGATACGCAGTATTTT
CDR3aa: CASSGQVDIDTQYF

j_gene: TRBJ2-2
d_gene: TRBD2
v_gene: TRBV7-2
abundance: few
CDR3nt: TGTGCCAGCAGTCTCATGGAGCGGGAGGCCGGGGAGCTGTTTTTT
CDR3aa: CASSLMEREAGELFF

j_gene: TRBJ2-7
d_gene: TRBD2
v_gene: TRBV28
abundance: NA
CDR3nt: TGTGCCAGCAGCAACCCGTTCGGGGGAGGGGTTTACGAGCAGTACTTC
CDR3aa: CASSNPFGGGVYEQYF

j_gene: TRBJ2-7
d_gene: TRBD2
v_gene: TRBV27
abundance: NA
CDR3nt: TGTGCCAGCAGTTCCCACCGGACTAGCGGGTGCTACGAGCAGTACTTC
CDR3aa: CASSSHRTSGCYEQYF

j_gene: TRBJ1-4
d_gene: NA
v_gene: TRBV6-1
abundance: NA
CDR3nt: TGTGCCAGCAGGGCCGGGACAAAAAATGAAAAACTGTTTTTT
CDR3aa: CASRAGTKNEKLFF

j_gene: TRBJ2-1
d_gene: TRBD2
v_gene: TRBV15
abundance: NA
CDR3nt: TGTGCCACCAGCAGACTTATAGCGGGAGTCACTGAGCAGTTCTTC
CDR3aa: CATSRLIAGVTEQFF

j_gene: TRBJ2-1
d_gene: TRBD2
v_gene: TRBV7-2
abundance: NA
CDR3nt: TGTGCCAGCAGCTCCCCACCTAGCGGGTTCGGAAATGAGCAGTTCTTC
CDR3aa: CASSSPPSGFGNEQFF

j_gene: TRBJ1-5
d_gene: NA
v_gene: TRBV6-5
abundance: NA
CDR3nt: TGTGCCAGCTGCTCCGGGGGCAATCAGCCCCAGCATTTT
CDR3aa: CASCSGGNQPQHF

j_gene: TRBJ2-3
d_gene: TRBD2
v_gene: TRBV19
abundance: NA
CDR3nt: TGTGCCAGTAGTATAGGTCCGGGAGGGCCTATAGATACGCAGTATTTT
CDR3aa: CASSIGPGGPIDTQYF

j_gene: TRBJ2-3
d_gene: TRBD2
v_gene: TRBV19
abundance: once
CDR3nt: TGTGCCAGTAGTCCCCGAACCCGGACTAGCGGGACCTATCATACGCAGTATTTT
CDR3aa: CASSPRTRTSGTYHTQYF

j_gene: TRBJ2-3
d_gene: NA
v_gene: TRBV28
abundance: NA
CDR3nt: TGTGCCAGCAGCAGCCTGGGGAGAGGGAGCACAGGTACGCAGTATTTT
CDR3aa: CASSSLGRGSTGTQYF

j_gene: TRBJ1-2
d_gene: TRBD1
v_gene: TRBV6-1
abundance: NA
CDR3nt: TGTGCCAGCAGTGAGCGTCAGGGGGCGTTTGGCTACACCTTC
CDR3aa: CASSERQGAFGYTF

j_gene: TRBJ2-1
d_gene: NA
v_gene: TRBV4-1
abundance: NA
CDR3nt: TGCGCCAGCAGCCAAGTAGCCCATGAGCAGTTCTTC
CDR3aa: CASSQVAHEQFF

j_gene: TRBJ2-3
d_gene: NA
v_gene: TRBV6-5
abundance: NA
CDR3nt: TGTGCCAGCAGTTACTCGCGGCATACAGATACGCAGTATTTT
CDR3aa: CASSYSRHTDTQYF

j_gene: TRBJ1-3
d_gene: NA
v_gene: TRBV4-1
abundance: NA
CDR3nt: TGCGCCAGCAGCCAAGGGCAGGGTGGAAACACCATATATTTT
CDR3aa: CASSQGQGGNTIYF

j_gene: TRBJ1-1
d_gene: NA
v_gene: TRBV4-2
abundance: many
CDR3nt: TGTGCCAGCAGCCAAGATGGGGGGGTGGCGGCTTTCTTT
CDR3aa: CASSQDGGVAAFF

j_gene: TRBJ1-3
d_gene: NA
v_gene: TRBV18
abundance: once
CDR3nt: TGTGCCAGCTCACCATCGTCTATGATGACTGGAAACACCATATATTTT
CDR3aa: CASSPSSMMTGNTIYF

j_gene: TRBJ2-3
d_gene: NA
v_gene: TRBV2
abundance: once
CDR3nt: TGTGCCAGCAGCGCGGACACCACAGATACGCAGTATTTT
CDR3aa: CASSADTTDTQYF

j_gene: TRBJ2-7
d_gene: NA
v_gene: TRBV5-1
abundance: NA
CDR3nt: TGCGCCAGCAGCATCGACATAGCCTCCTACGAGCAGTACTTC
CDR3aa: CASSIDIASYEQYF

j_gene: TRBJ2-7
d_gene: NA
v_gene: TRBV7-9
abundance: NA
CDR3nt: TGTGCCAGCAGCTTAGCGGCAGGGAGCTCCTACGAGCAGTACTTC
CDR3aa: CASSLAAGSSYEQYF

j_gene: TRBJ2-5
d_gene: NA
v_gene: TRBV9
abundance: NA
CDR3nt: TGTGCCAGCAGCCACAGGGCCGAGGTCCAAGAGACCCAGTACTTC
CDR3aa: CASSHRAEVQETQYF

j_gene: TRBJ2-2
d_gene: NA
v_gene: TRBV9
abundance: NA
CDR3nt: TGTGCCAGCAGCGTACGGTACACCGGGGAGCTGTTTTTT
CDR3aa: CASSVRYTGELFF